The 31 T cell receptor beta chains presented below share a single source sample, sequenced in a study of OX40 agonist ivuxolimab in advanced cancers. Assay used: immunoSEQ multiplex PCR; TCRdb lists only in-frame clones, some missing. The sample includes about 100,000 clones, around 93% of them seen just once. Specimen: CD4+ or CD8+ T cells sorted from blood, collected in a trial of the OX40 agonist ivuxolimab. The origin of the receptors is an adult with an advanced solid tumor such as melanoma, head and neck, liver or kidney cancer.

The V call is TRBV6-1, the J call TRBJ1-4; 7 nucleotides agree with TRBD1. This CDR3 contains 12 residues. The germline V gene has CDR1 MNHNS and CDR2 SASEGT. V lost 2 bases to trimming and J lost 17 bases; unmatched junction nucleotides: 8. In DNA form, the CDR3 reads TGTGCCAGCAGTGAAAAAAGGAGGGACAGATTTTTT. This encodes CASSEKRRDRFF.

This clone came up once. This rearrangement joins TRBV28 to TRBJ1-2; D call uncertain. Trimming pared 2 bases from V and 5 bases from J, leaving 6 bases between. Germline V gene data show CDR1 as MDHEN and CDR2 as SYDVKM. The CDR3 spans 12 residues. For the CDR3, the DNA is TGTGCCAGCAGTTTACCGGAGTATGGCTACACCTTC. Its protein product is CASSLPEYGYTF.

This clone was recorded only once. The chain links TRBV14 to TRBJ2-3; D not resolved. V was cut by 2 bases and J by 6 bases, with 12 bases left in between. The CDR3 sequence is 14 residues long. CDR1 and CDR2 (germline): SGHDN, FVKESK. The CDR3 reads CASSQTSLVDTQYF. The CDR3 DNA follows: TGTGCCAGCAGCCAAACCTCCCTCGTGGATACGCAGTATTTT.

This clone was seen just once. The chain couples TRBV28 to TRBJ1-4; D gene uncertain. Germline CDR1 MDHEN, CDR2 SYDVKM. The ends were cut back, 7 bases at V and 8 bases at J, with 14 bases in the middle. This CDR3 has 13 residues. CDR3 DNA: TGTGCCAGCAACATGGCAGGCGGGGAAAAACTGTTTTTT. Protein product: CASNMAGGEKLFF.

The V call is TRBV9, the J call TRBJ2-7; the match to TRBD2 covers 7 bases. Germline V gene lookup returns CDR1 SGDLS and CDR2 YYNGEE. CDR3 length: 16 amino acids. The V gene end was trimmed by 0 bases and the J gene end by 3 bases; junction bases not matched to a gene: 9. The CDR3 DNA reads TGTGCCAGCAGCGTAGGAACTAGCGAGCTTGGCTACGAGCAGTACTTC. It yields the protein CASSVGTSELGYEQYF.

The chain has TRBV29-1 and TRBJ2-3; D is unclear. The CDR3 covers 11 residues. The V end lost 3 bases, the J end lost 0 bases, and 1 base lay between the germline ends. Germline V gene lookup returns CDR1 SQVTM and CDR2 ANQGSEA. CDR3 DNA sequence: TGCAGCGTTGATAGCACAGATACGCAGTATTTT. Its translation is CSVDSTDTQYF.

As regards this clone: The same CDR3 also results from other DNA sequences found in this sample. The J gene is TRBJ2-7, the V gene TRBV11-2; D possibly corresponds to TRBD1 (6 bases). Trimming took 5 bases from V and 3 from J, leaving 11 bases between them. This CDR3 region has 13 residues. Per the germline V gene, CDR1 is SGHAT and CDR2 is FQNNGV. The CDR3 DNA follows: TGTGCCAGCAGCCTTTTGGACAGCTACGAGCAGTACTTC. It specifies CASSLLDSYEQYF.

J is TRBJ2-1 and V is TRBV5-1; 9 bases align to TRBD2. CDR3 length: 18 amino acids. CDR1 is SGHRS, CDR2 YFSETQ, per germline. V shed 4 bases, J shed 4 bases, and the junction held 15 bases outside the gene matches. The CDR3 loop reads CASSPASSAGGGYNEQFF. Written as DNA, the CDR3 is TGCGCCAGCAGCCCGGCTAGTTCGGCGGGAGGGGGGTACAATGAGCAGTTCTTC.

The V and J genes are TRBV21-1 and TRBJ1-2. TRBV21-1 is deemed a pseudogene. The CDR3 is 14 residues long. CDR3 DNA sequence: TGTGCCAGCCCTCGGCCCCCCTGCAGATATGGCTACACCTTC. The encoded protein is CASPRPPCRYGYTF.

The chain joins TRBV29-1 to TRBJ2-5, with 8 bases that match TRBD1. The germline V gene has CDR1 SQVTM and CDR2 ANQGSEA. V trimming: 6 bases; J trimming: 4 bases; junction bases outside the gene matches: 7. CDR3 length: 13 amino acids. CDR3 loop: CSVLTGAPETQYF. CDR3 nucleotides: TGCAGCGTCTTGACAGGGGCGCCAGAGACCCAGTACTTC.

This chain uses TRBV5-1 with TRBJ2-2; 7 bases fit TRBD1. V was clipped by 3 bases and J by 3 bases; unmatched bases: 8. From germline, CDR1 is SGHRS and CDR2 YFSETQ. The CDR3 is 16 amino acids. CDR3 in amino acids: CASSYGRGRYTGELFF. The CDR3 DNA reads as TGCGCCAGCAGCTACGGAAGGGGGCGGTACACCGGGGAGCTGTTTTTT.

The chain carries TRBV7-6 and TRBJ2-7, with TRBD2 matching 7 bases. With 3 bases clipped from V and 6 bases from J, the junction kept 5 bases outside the gene matches. Germline V gives CDR1 SGHVS, CDR2 FNYEAQ. CDR3 length: 13 residues. The CDR3 region is CASSFKSGTEQYF. CDR3 DNA: TGTGCCAGCAGCTTCAAAAGCGGGACCGAGCAGTACTTC.

V usage is TRBV6-5 and J usage is TRBJ1-5; D remains ambiguous. V lost 2 bases to trimming and J lost 0 bases, with 8 bases between them. The V gene's germline CDR1 is MNHEY and CDR2 SVGAGI. CDR3 length equals 15 residues. The CDR3 coding sequence is TGTGCCAGCAGTTACCAGGCAAATAGCAATCAGCCCCAGCATTTT. Translation: CASSYQANSNQPQHF.

This chain connects TRBV5-1 to TRBJ2-1; tentatively, D is TRBD1 (5 bases). Looked up from germline, CDR1 is SGHRS and CDR2 is YFSETQ. The CDR3 is made up of 12 amino acids. Trimming removed 2 bases at V and 8 bases at J, with 8 bases between. CDR3 loop: CASSLLGDEQFF. CDR3 bases: TGCGCCAGCAGCTTATTAGGGGATGAGCAGTTCTTC.

The V and J genes are TRBV11-2 and TRBJ2-5, with D possibly matching TRBD2 (6 bases). The length of the CDR3 is 13 residues. The germline gives CDR1 SGHAT, CDR2 FQNNGV. V was shortened by 6 bases and J by 2 bases, with 10 bases between the two germline ends. Written as DNA, the CDR3 is TGTGCCAGCAGTCCGGGAGTACAAGAGACCCAGTACTTC. Translating gives CASSPGVQETQYF.

The genes are TRBV30 and TRBJ1-1; D may be TRBD1 (5 bases). Trimming shortened V by 2 bases and J by 5 bases, and 12 bases separated the two germline ends. This CDR3 contains 13 residues. From germline, CDR1 is GTSNPN and CDR2 SVGIG (reference sequence). This chain's CDR3 is CAWSKTWGTEAFF. CDR3 coding DNA: TGTGCCTGGAGTAAAACTTGGGGGACTGAAGCTTTCTTT.

The genes are TRBV2 and TRBJ2-7; D might be TRBD1 (5 bases). The ends were cut back, 7 bases at V and 4 bases at J, with 11 bases in the middle. The germline gives CDR1 SNHLY, CDR2 FYNNEI. This CDR3 region has 12 residues. This CDR3 reads CASKQVEYEQYF. The CDR3 nucleotides are TGTGCCAGCAAACAGGTCGAGTACGAGCAGTACTTC.

This sequence joins TRBV5-1 and TRBJ1-2; 9 nucleotides agree with TRBD1. Germline V gene data show CDR1 as SGHRS and CDR2 as YFSETQ. J lost 5 bases, V lost 0 bases, and 11 bases had no gene match. This CDR3 region has 17 residues. In nucleotides, the CDR3 is TGCGCCAGCAGCTTGGAGCCCATGGGGACAGGGCTTTATGGCTACACCTTC. As protein: CASSLEPMGTGLYGYTF.

J is TRBJ1-2 and V is TRBV28; D perhaps matches TRBD1 (6 bases). With 6 bases removed from V and 6 bases from J, the gap between germline ends came to 17 bases. Looked up from germline, CDR1 is MDHEN and CDR2 is SYDVKM. CDR3 size: 14 residues. CDR3 DNA sequence: TGTGCCAGCAGAGCACAGGGCGGTGGGCATGGCTACACCTTC. It translates to CASRAQGGGHGYTF.

V usage is TRBV2 and J usage is TRBJ2-5; tentatively, D is TRBD1 (5 bases). Germline loops: CDR1 SNHLY, CDR2 FYNNEI. This CDR3 has 13 amino acids. Between the trimmed V and J ends, which lost 7 bases and 1 base, there was a span of 10 bases. The DNA of the CDR3 is TGTGCCAGCATCGGAGACAGCCAAGAGACCCAGTACTTC. Translated: CASIGDSQETQYF.

The chain couples TRBV25-1 to TRBJ1-5, with 9 bases matching TRBD1. The CDR3 extends over 17 amino acids. The junction had 4 bases not matched to a gene; V was cut back by 1 base and J by 0 bases. Germline V lookup: CDR1 MGHDK, CDR2 SYGVNS. CDR3 amino acids: CASSESPGQGSNQPQHF. The CDR3 DNA follows: TGTGCCAGCAGTGAATCCCCGGGACAGGGTAGCAATCAGCCCCAGCATTTT.

This sequence joins TRBV19 and TRBJ1-3, with TRBD1 as a possible D gene (5 bases). Germline V CDR1 and CDR2: LNHDA, SQIVND (reference sequence). The V gene lost 9 bases and the J gene lost 5 bases, with 8 bases spanning the gap. The CDR3 loop spans 11 amino acids. The CDR3 coding sequence is TGTGCCAGCGACAGACGAAACACCATATATTTT. Its protein is CASDRRNTIYF. The complete variable domain, with remaining parts taken from reference TRBV19 and TRBJ1-3, reads DGGITQSPKYLFRKEGQNVTLSCEQNLNHDAMYWYRQDPGQGLRLIYYSQIVNDFQKGDIAEGYSVSREKKESFPLTVTSAQKNPTAFYLCASDRRNTIYFGEGSWLTVV.

This CDR3 reads CASTQIRSSTDTQYF. The CDR3 nucleotides are TGTGCCAGCACCCAGATACGCTCTAGCACAGATACGCAGTATTTT. The V and J genes are TRBV6-1 and TRBJ2-3; D not certain. CDR1 and CDR2 from the germline V gene are MNHNS and SASEGT. Trimming cost V 7 bases and J 0 bases, with 14 bases left between them. This CDR3 comprises 15 residues.

The rearrangement links TRBV6-1 to TRBJ1-4; no clear D. Germline loops: CDR1 MNHNS, CDR2 SASEGT. Trimming removed 8 bases at V and 0 bases at J, with 7 bases between. The CDR3 covers 13 residues. CDR3 residues: CASRRSTNEKLFF. The CDR3, as DNA: TGTGCCAGCCGGAGATCAACTAATGAAAAACTGTTTTTT.

The chain uses TRBV6-4 and TRBJ2-3; TRBD1 might be the D (5 bases). The germline V and J ends were trimmed by 4 bases and 6 bases, with 14 bases remaining between them. The CDR3 runs 14 residues. Germline values: CDR1 MRHNA, CDR2 SNTAGT. The CDR3 sequence: CASSVVMSGDTQYF. Written as DNA, the CDR3 is TGTGCCAGCAGTGTTGTGATGTCAGGGGATACGCAGTATTTT.

The chain has TRBV18 and TRBJ2-7, with D tentatively TRBD2 (6 bases). CDR3 length: 12 amino acids. V was cut by 0 bases and J by 9 bases, with 9 bases left in between. In germline, CDR1 is KGHSH, CDR2 LQKENI. This chain's CDR3 is CASSPPEGRQYF. CDR3 nucleotides: TGTGCCAGCTCACCACCGGAGGGTCGGCAGTACTTC. Full variable domain (missing parts from reference TRBV18 and TRBJ2-7): NAGVMQNPRHLVRRRGQEARLRCSPMKGHSHVYWYRQLPEEGLKFMVYLQKENIIDESGMPKERFSAEFPKEGPSILRIQQVVRGDSAAYFCASSPPEGRQYFGPGTRLTVT.

V gene TRBV6-5 combines with J gene TRBJ2-7; 9 bases match TRBD2. This CDR3 has 14 residues. Germline V CDR1 and CDR2: MNHEY, SVGAGI. V dropped 6 bases and J dropped 3; count of bases not matched to a gene: 6. In DNA, the CDR3 is TGTGCCAGCAGCTCCGGGACTAGCAACTACGAGCAGTACTTC. This codes for CASSSGTSNYEQYF.

This chain joins TRBV28 and TRBJ1-2; D is ambiguous. Germline V gene sequence: CDR1 MDHEN, CDR2 SYDVKM. V was shortened by 7 bases and J by 4 bases, with 16 bases between the two germline ends. This CDR3 is 14 amino acids long. For the CDR3, the DNA is TGTGCCAGCACCCCCTTGGGGATTCTCTATGGCTACACCTTC. Translated: CASTPLGILYGYTF.

J is TRBJ1-3 and V is TRBV5-1; D call uncertain. This CDR3 spans 14 amino acids. Looked up from germline, CDR1 is SGHRS and CDR2 is YFSETQ. The V and J ends lost 0 bases and 3 bases respectively, with 7 bases between them. This CDR3 reads CASSLGTVGNTIYF. The CDR3 DNA follows: TGCGCCAGCAGCTTGGGGACGGTTGGAAACACCATATATTTT.

The V call is TRBV4-1, the J call TRBJ2-1, with 9 bases identical to TRBD2. The ends lost 4 bases at V and 3 bases at J; junction bases unmatched: 7. This CDR3 is 16 amino acids long. CDR1 MGHRA and CDR2 YSYEKL come from the germline V gene. CDR3 nucleotides: TGCGCCAGCAGCCCACCAGCGACTAGCGGCTACAATGAGCAGTTCTTC. This codes for CASSPPATSGYNEQFF.

The chain employs TRBV5-1 and TRBJ2-1; 11 bases line up with TRBD2. V lost 4 bases to trimming and J lost 9 bases; unmatched junction nucleotides: 9. This CDR3 comprises 15 residues. The germline gives CDR1 SGHRS, CDR2 YFSETQ. This CDR3 reads CASSPRGSGRGEQFF. The CDR3 bases are TGCGCCAGCAGCCCCCGGGGTAGCGGGAGGGGTGAGCAGTTCTTC.